Shown below are 8 T cell receptor beta chains from a single sample sequenced in a study of blood T cell repertoires in COVID-19. Data came from immunoSEQ multiplex PCR; TCRdb stores just in-frame clones and leaves some out. Of around 260,000 clones listed, roughly 91% are singletons. The source material was peripheral blood. These receptor sequences come from a man aged 30 to 45 with acute or convalescent COVID-19.

The rearrangement uses TRBV5-8 and TRBJ2-7, with TRBD2 matching 13 bases. J lost 6 bases, V lost 4 bases, and 7 bases had no gene match. CDR1 is SGHTS, CDR2 YDEGEE, per germline. The CDR3 is made up of 15 amino acids. CDR3 loop: CASSRLAGGSGEQYF. In nucleotides, the CDR3 is TGTGCCAGCAGCCGACTAGCGGGAGGTAGCGGCGAGCAGTACTTC.

The chain has TRBV30 and TRBJ2-3; unclear D gene. V lost 0 bases, J lost 1 base, and 8 bases lay in between. Germline V lookup: CDR1 GTSNPN, CDR2 SVGIG (reference sequence). The CDR3 loop spans 14 amino acids. In DNA form, the CDR3 reads TGTGCCTGGAGTGTAATGGCGGGCACAGATACGCAGTATTTT. Protein: CAWSVMAGTDTQYF.

The genes are TRBV2 and TRBJ2-5, with TRBD1 matching 9 bases. CDR3 length equals 15 residues. Germline CDR1 reads SNHLY; CDR2 reads FYNNEI. Germline trimming cut 5 bases from V and 5 bases from J; bases unmatched to any gene: 9. Here the CDR3 reads CASSSMGQGFETQYF. Here the CDR3 DNA reads TGTGCCAGCAGTAGTATGGGACAGGGTTTTGAGACCCAGTACTTC. The full variable domain, completed using reference TRBV2 and TRBJ2-5, is EPEVTQTPSHQVTQMGQEVILRCVPISNHLYFYWYRQILGQKVEFLVSFYNNEISEKSEIFDDQFSVERPDGSNFTLKIRSTKLEDSAMYFCASSSMGQGFETQYFGPGTRLLVL.

V gene TRBV4-1 combines with J gene TRBJ2-1; 13 nucleotides line up with TRBD2. Germline V gene sequence: CDR1 MGHRA, CDR2 YSYEKL. Germline trimming cut 8 bases from V and 0 bases from J; bases unmatched to any gene: 7. The CDR3 consists of 17 residues. CDR3 sequence: CASGRLAGGSSYNEQFF. The CDR3 region has the DNA TGCGCCAGCGGACGACTAGCGGGGGGCAGCTCCTACAATGAGCAGTTCTTC.

The J gene is TRBJ1-2, the V gene TRBV3-1 (or the pseudogene TRBV3-2), with 7 nucleotides matching TRBD1. V was clipped by 1 base and J by 4 bases; unmatched bases: 3. Germline CDR1 reads LGHDT; CDR2 reads YNNKEL (reference sequence). The CDR3 consists of 14 residues. In nucleotides, the CDR3 is TGTGCCAGCAGCCAAGCGGGACAGATCTATGGCTACACCTTC. It codes for CASSQAGQIYGYTF.

J is TRBJ2-2 and V is TRBV7-3, with D possibly being TRBD2 (5 bases). The CDR3 has 15 residues. The ends were cut back, 6 bases at V and 0 bases at J, with 11 bases in the middle. CDR1 and CDR2 (germline): SGHTA, FQGTGA. The CDR3 nucleotides read TGTGCCAGCAGTAGAGGACTTACGAACACCGGGGAGCTGTTTTTT. As protein: CASSRGLTNTGELFF.

This clone was observed a handful of times. The gene calls are TRBV6-6 and TRBJ1-2; 9 bases match TRBD1. The CDR3 is 14 residues long. In germline, CDR1 is MNHNY, CDR2 SVGAGI (reference sequence). With 4 bases clipped from V and 8 bases from J, the junction kept 8 bases outside the gene matches. The CDR3 DNA follows: TGTGCCAGCAGTTCCGGGACAGGGTATGGGGGCTACACCTTC. Amino acid sequence: CASSSGTGYGGYTF.

The chain recombines TRBV2 with TRBJ2-7; D may be TRBD1 (5 bases). V lost 1 base to trimming and J lost 4 bases, with 14 bases between them. CDR1 SNHLY and CDR2 FYNNEI come from the germline V gene. The CDR3 length is 15 residues. The CDR3 sequence: CASSEGRAGIYEQYF. The CDR3 DNA reads TGTGCCAGCAGTGAAGGCAGGGCAGGGATTTACGAGCAGTACTTC.